The 32 T cell receptor beta chains presented below share a single source sample, sequenced in a study of vaccination effects on CD4 cells after COVID-19. Antigen-specific CD4+ T cells were first expanded with viral peptide pools by the ViraFEST assay and only then sequenced. Culture lasted under 13 days before CD4+ T cell isolation. Vaccination of participants consisted of two doses of either the BNT162b2 or mRNA-1273 vaccine. The antigens of these receptors remain unknown. Sequenced by immunoSEQ multiplex PCR; TCRdb stores in-frame clones only, minus some. The data contain 20,000 to 30,000 clones, around 63% of them singletons. Specimen: CD4+ T cells from PBMCs cultured with SARS-CoV-2 spike peptides, collected after COVID-19 vaccination. The receptors derive from a human donor who received a COVID-19 vaccine.

This clone has only a few counts. The chain recombines TRBV30 with TRBJ1-2; D not resolved. There are 14 residues in the CDR3. The V and J ends lost 5 bases and 1 base respectively, with 14 bases between them. The germline gives CDR1 GTSNPN, CDR2 SVGIG (reference sequence). CDR3 nucleotide sequence: TGTGCCTGGCATAAACTGAGACTTAACTATGGCTACACCTTC. This encodes CAWHKLRLNYGYTF.

The chain links TRBV2 to TRBJ2-7, with 9 positions matching TRBD1. CDR3 size: 18 residues. Looked up from germline, CDR1 is SNHLY and CDR2 is FYNNEI. V shed 4 bases, J shed 2 bases, and the junction held 15 bases outside the gene matches. Written as DNA, the CDR3 is TGTGCCAGCAGTGTTCCCGCTTTCGGACAGGGGCTTACCTACGAGCAGTACTTC. Translating gives CASSVPAFGQGLTYEQYF.

The V gene is TRBV27, the J gene TRBJ2-3, with TRBD2 matching over 7 bases. Trimming cost V 2 bases and J 8 bases; bases outside gene matches: 7. Germline CDR1 MNHEY, CDR2 SMNVEV (reference sequence). The CDR3 has 14 amino acids. The chain's CDR3 is CASSLMASGGTQYF. Written as DNA, the CDR3 is TGTGCCAGCAGTTTAATGGCTAGCGGAGGTACGCAGTATTTT.

The DNA for the CDR3 is TGTGCCAGCAGCGTAGCTTCGGGCAGTATGAACACTGAAGCTTTCTTT. Amino acids: CASSVASGSMNTEAFF. This chain joins TRBV9 and TRBJ1-1; D is uncertain. Trimming cost V 0 bases and J 0 bases, with 12 bases left between them. Germline V gene data show CDR1 as SGDLS and CDR2 as YYNGEE. The CDR3 totals 16 residues.

This clone was observed a few times. The V gene is TRBV5-5, the J gene TRBJ2-5; D is ambiguous. Germline V lookup: CDR1 SGHKS, CDR2 YYEKEE (reference sequence). V lost 0 bases, J lost 5 bases, and 8 bases lay in between. The CDR3 has 13 residues. The DNA for the CDR3 is TGTGCCAGCAGCTTGGAGGCCTTCGAGACCCAGTACTTC. Its translation is CASSLEAFETQYF.

The J gene is TRBJ1-2, the V gene TRBV6-5; D is possibly TRBD1 (6 bases). This CDR3 is built from 11 residues. The V end was cut by 10 bases, the J end by 8 bases, with 14 bases between. CDR1 MNHEY and CDR2 SVGAGI come from the germline V gene. As DNA, the CDR3 is TGTGCCACCCACAGGGTCGGGGGCTACACCTTC. Translation: CATHRVGGYTF.

V and J are TRBV9 and TRBJ1-3; D remains ambiguous. Germline CDR1 is SGDLS and CDR2 is YYNGEE. With 0 bases removed from V and 0 bases from J, the gap between germline ends came to 13 bases. The CDR3 is made up of 17 amino acids. DNA of the CDR3: TGTGCCAGCAGCGTAGCCCCGGACTTACGCTCTGGAAACACCATATATTTT. Its translation: CASSVAPDLRSGNTIYF.

This clone was seen more than once but under ten times. This chain joins TRBV14 and TRBJ2-7; 10 nucleotides align to TRBD2. CDR1 SGHDN and CDR2 FVKESK come from the germline V gene. Losses at the gene ends were 2 bases for V and 0 bases for J; bases not matched to a gene: 1. The CDR3 sequence is 15 residues long. CDR3 region: CASSQIAGGSYEQYF. In DNA form, the CDR3 reads TGTGCCAGCAGCCAAATAGCGGGAGGCTCCTACGAGCAGTACTTC.

This chain joins TRBV30 and TRBJ2-7, with TRBD1 as a possible D gene (5 bases). Germline V gene lookup returns CDR1 GTSNPN and CDR2 SVGIG (reference sequence). The CDR3 length is 13 residues. Trimming took 0 bases from V and 5 from J, leaving 11 bases between them. CDR3 sequence reads: CAWSVGQGDEQYF. CDR3 DNA sequence: TGTGCCTGGAGTGTGGGGCAGGGTGACGAGCAGTACTTC. Based on the CDR3 plus reference TRBV30 and TRBJ2-7, the full variable domain is SQTIHQWPATLVQPVGSPLSLECTVEGTSNPNLYWYRQAAGRGLQLLFYSVGIGQISSEVPQNLSASRPQDRQFILSSKKLLLSDSGFYLCAWSVGQGDEQYFGPGTRLTVT.

The chain joins TRBV4-2 to TRBJ2-4; D ambiguous. The length of the CDR3 is 19 residues. Trimming took 0 bases from V and 1 from J, leaving 19 bases between them. Germline-derived CDR1 and CDR2 are LGHNA and YNFKEQ. The CDR3 DNA is TGTGCCAGCAGCCAAGATGGCTCGGTCCTAGTGAGGGCCAAAAACATTCAGTACTTC. Translating gives CASSQDGSVLVRAKNIQYF.

This clone was detected once. The genes are TRBV6-5 and TRBJ1-1; the D is unclear. The V and J ends lost 2 bases and 6 bases respectively, with 13 bases between them. This CDR3 comprises 14 residues. Germline V CDR1 and CDR2: MNHEY, SVGAGI. Here the CDR3 DNA reads TGTGCCAGCAGTTACAGGTTGGGTAGGGCTGAAGCTTTCTTT. Amino acid sequence: CASSYRLGRAEAFF.

This clone was detected only a few times. V usage is TRBV5-6 and J usage is TRBJ1-4; 9 positions agree with TRBD1. The CDR3 sequence is 14 residues long. Germline assignment: CDR1 SGHDT and CDR2 YYEEEE. J lost 6 bases, V lost 0 bases, and 0 bases had no gene match. The CDR3 region has the DNA TGTGCCAGCAGCTTGGACAGGGGGCATGAAAAACTGTTTTTT. It codes for CASSLDRGHEKLFF.

This rearrangement joins TRBV5-1 to TRBJ1-2, with no clear D. Germline assignment: CDR1 SGHRS and CDR2 YFSETQ. This CDR3 is 16 amino acids long. Trimming shortened V by 1 base and J by 1 base, and 14 bases separated the two germline ends. The CDR3 DNA is TGCGCCAGCAGCTTGTGGCCAGAGCGGGATAACTATGGCTACACCTTC. Residues: CASSLWPERDNYGYTF. The full variable domain, rest sourced from reference TRBV5-1 and TRBJ1-2, is KAGVTQTPRYLIKTRGQQVTLSCSPISGHRSVSWYQQTPGQGLQFLFEYFSETQRNKGNFPGRFSGRQFSNSRSEMNVSTLELGDSALYLCASSLWPERDNYGYTFGSGTRLTVV.

This clone was recorded once. At one of its ends the junction is not consistent with the germline gene, which may arise from a read error. This chain connects TRBV30 to TRBJ1-4, with D maybe TRBD1 (5 bases). CDR1 GTSNPN and CDR2 SVGIG come from the germline V gene (reference sequence). The CDR3 length is 13 residues. The CDR3 reads CGWGGEANEKLFF. The CDR3 DNA sequence: TGTGGCTGGGGGGGGGAAGCTAATGAAAAACTGTTTTTT. Full variable domain (rest looked up from reference TRBV30 and TRBJ1-4): SQTIHQWPATLVQPVGSPLSLECTVEGTSNPNLYWYRQAAGRGLQLLFYSVGIGQISSEVPQNLSASRPQDRQFILSSKKLLLSDSGFYLCGWGGEANEKLFFGSGTQLSVL.

This clone turned up a few times. The rearrangement links TRBV6-1 to TRBJ2-1, with 9 bases fitting TRBD2. In germline, CDR1 is MNHNS, CDR2 SASEGT. The CDR3 has 15 residues. The V and J ends lost 1 base and 7 bases, in that order; junction bases with no gene match: 5. This CDR3 reads CASSEDAGGPNEQFF. The CDR3 coding sequence is TGTGCCAGCAGTGAAGATGCGGGAGGGCCGAATGAGCAGTTCTTC.

By share, this clone counts as medium-sized (0.01 to 0.1%). The V gene is TRBV10-2, the J gene TRBJ1-6, with D perhaps matching TRBD1 (5 bases). CDR1 is WSHSY and CDR2 is SAAADI in the germline V gene. V lost 2 bases to trimming and J lost 7 bases, with 12 bases between them. The CDR3 extends over 15 amino acids. The CDR3 sequence: CASSEEAGWNSPLHF. CDR3 in DNA: TGCGCCAGCAGTGAGGAGGCAGGGTGGAATTCACCCCTCCACTTT.

The chain uses TRBV25-1 and TRBJ1-1; D is unresolved. CDR1 and CDR2 (germline): MGHDK, SYGVNS. V was pared by 3 bases and J by 10 bases, with 9 bases between. The CDR3 extends over 11 amino acids. The DNA of the CDR3 is TGTGCCAGCAGTGATCGAGTAGGAGCTTTCTTT. Translating it yields CASSDRVGAFF.

V gene TRBV7-6 combines with J gene TRBJ2-7; 9 bases agree with TRBD1. Germline V gene data show CDR1 as SGHVS and CDR2 as FNYEAQ. The CDR3 is 15 residues long. J was trimmed by 3 bases and V by 5 bases; bases with no gene match: 8. The CDR3, as DNA: TGTGCCAGCAGCCTAACGACGGGACAGGGCTACGAGCAGTACTTC. Its translation is CASSLTTGQGYEQYF.

The J gene is TRBJ1-6, the V gene TRBV27; 9 nucleotides agree with TRBD1. Unmatched junction bases numbered 12, after V lost 5 bases and J lost 13 bases. Germline V gene sequence: CDR1 MNHEY, CDR2 SMNVEV (reference sequence). The CDR3 loop spans 15 amino acids. CDR3 bases: TGTGCCAGCAGTCTAAGACGGACAGGGGCGAGGCCCCTCCACTTT. This sequence encodes CASSLRRTGARPLHF.

The chain couples TRBV5-6 to TRBJ2-1; 7 bases are a match to TRBD1. After removal of 2 bases from V and 10 bases from J, the junction contained 3 bases not matched to a gene. Per the germline V gene, CDR1 is SGHDT and CDR2 is YYEEEE. CDR3 length: 12 residues. CDR3 region: CASSFDRVEQFF. CDR3 bases: TGTGCCAGCAGCTTCGACAGGGTGGAGCAGTTCTTC.

The rearrangement uses TRBV7-2 and TRBJ2-1, with a tentative D call TRBD2 (5 bases). The CDR3 length is 15 residues. Deletions cut 5 bases from V and 2 bases from J, with 13 bases between. Germline V gene data show CDR1 as SGHTA and CDR2 as FQGNSA. The CDR3 spells CASSTWTLAYNEQFF. In nucleotides, the CDR3 is TGTGCCAGCAGCACTTGGACTTTAGCCTACAATGAGCAGTTCTTC.

The rearrangement links TRBV4-1 to TRBJ1-1, with 8 bases that match TRBD1. The CDR3 is 17 amino acids. Germline V gene lookup returns CDR1 MGHRA and CDR2 YSYEKL. V was pared by 0 bases and J by 3 bases, with 9 bases of the junction left unmatched. CDR3 amino acids: CASSQDLGQGSDTEAFF. The CDR3 DNA reads as TGCGCCAGCAGCCAAGATCTAGGACAGGGATCGGACACTGAAGCTTTCTTT.

This chain joins TRBV11-2 and TRBJ2-1; tentatively, D is TRBD1 (6 bases). This CDR3 is 16 amino acids long. The V gene lost 5 bases and the J gene lost 0 bases, with 14 bases spanning the gap. Germline-derived CDR1 and CDR2 are SGHAT and FQNNGV. CDR3 residues: CASSQPGRGSYNEQFF. CDR3 bases: TGTGCCAGCAGCCAGCCCGGCAGGGGCTCCTACAATGAGCAGTTCTTC.

The chain combines TRBV2 with TRBJ2-7; D gene uncertain. Trimming removed 8 bases at V and 7 bases at J, with 18 bases between. The CDR3 is made up of 13 amino acids. Germline V gene sequence: CDR1 SNHLY, CDR2 FYNNEI. CDR3 loop: CASVMDPLREQYF. The DNA for the CDR3 is TGTGCCAGCGTTATGGACCCCTTGAGGGAGCAGTACTTC.

J is TRBJ1-3 and V is TRBV19; TRBD1 matches 9 bases. From germline, CDR1 is LNHDA and CDR2 SQIVND (reference sequence). The CDR3 has 17 amino acids. Trimming cost V 3 bases and J 2 bases; bases outside gene matches: 8. The CDR3 reads CASSIADRGPAGNTIYF. The DNA of the CDR3 is TGTGCCAGTAGTATCGCGGACAGGGGTCCCGCTGGAAACACCATATATTTT.

The chain recombines TRBV24-1 with TRBJ2-1, with D hard to call. CDR1 is KGHDR, CDR2 SFDVKD, per germline. The CDR3 is made up of 13 amino acids. Trimming left V 3 bases short and J 10 bases short, with 12 bases between. The CDR3 loop is CATSDQNTREQFF. The CDR3, as DNA: TGTGCCACCAGTGATCAAAATACCAGAGAGCAGTTCTTC.

The chain links TRBV18 to TRBJ2-6; tentatively, D is TRBD2 (6 bases). Germline values: CDR1 KGHSH, CDR2 LQKENI. The V end was cut by 0 bases, the J end by 0 bases, with 27 bases between. The CDR3 runs to 23 residues. This chain's CDR3 is CASSPPAGRLTLSASSGANVLTF. For the CDR3, the DNA is TGTGCCAGCTCACCACCGGCAGGGAGGCTAACTCTATCGGCGTCCTCTGGGGCCAACGTCCTGACTTTC.

The chain couples TRBV28 to TRBJ2-3; the match to TRBD2 covers 11 bases. In germline, CDR1 is MDHEN, CDR2 SYDVKM. There are 16 residues in the CDR3. J was trimmed by 8 bases and V by 4 bases; bases with no gene match: 11. CDR3 loop: CASSSPTSGESGTQYF. In nucleotides, the CDR3 is TGTGCCAGCAGTTCACCGACTAGCGGGGAGTCGGGTACGCAGTATTTT.

The chain recombines TRBV2 with TRBJ2-2; 8 bases line up with TRBD2. The germline CDR1 and CDR2 sequences are SNHLY and FYNNEI. This CDR3 spans 16 amino acids. With V trimmed by 3 bases and J by 5 bases, 8 bases remained unmatched. The CDR3 DNA is TGTGCCAGCAGTGACCCCGGCGGGGGGTATACCGGGGAGCTGTTTTTT. Translating it yields CASSDPGGGYTGELFF.

The J gene is TRBJ1-6, the V gene TRBV4-2; D is unclear. This CDR3 is built from 16 residues. The germline CDR1 and CDR2 sequences are LGHNA and YNFKEQ. Trimming stripped 0 bases from V and 8 bases from J, with 14 bases between. Here the CDR3 DNA reads TGTGCCAGCAGCCAAGATCTGACCGGACCCTATTCACCCCTCCACTTT. The encoded protein is CASSQDLTGPYSPLHF.

CDR3 in DNA: TGTGCCAGCAGCCAAGTTTTACGGCGGAACACTGAAGCTTTCTTT. Translating gives CASSQVLRRNTEAFF. The chain recombines TRBV3-1 (or the pseudogene TRBV3-2) with TRBJ1-1; D is ambiguous. CDR3 length: 15 residues. Germline CDR1 reads LGHDT; CDR2 reads YNNKEL (reference sequence). Trimming removed 1 base from V and 1 base from J, with 10 bases in between.

This clone was observed a few times. This sequence joins TRBV7-9 and TRBJ1-1; tentatively, D is TRBD1 (5 bases). Trimming shortened V by 3 bases and J by 5 bases, and 10 bases separated the two germline ends. CDR1 is SEHNR and CDR2 is FQNEAQ in the germline V gene (reference sequence). The CDR3 extends over 13 amino acids. The CDR3 region has the DNA TGTGCCAGCAGCTTGAGACAGAATACTGAAGCTTTCTTT. This gives the protein CASSLRQNTEAFF.